This T cell receptor (beta chain) was recorded in a study of shared clonotypes between healthy human individuals. Sequencing was performed with immunoSEQ multiplex PCR; in TCRdb, only in-frame clones are kept and a portion is missing. Seen here are about half a million clones, 65% to 80% observed once, and the top ten hold approximately 12%. This CDR3 is built from 15 residues. V lost 0 bases to trimming and J lost 4 bases; unmatched junction nucleotides: 3. Germline V gene data show CDR1 as SGHRS and CDR2 as YFSETQ. A note on this clone: Its antigen is not known.

Study conclusions and caveats: Represented genetic and exposure-history diversity was restricted by having few donors.

The V call is TRBV5-1, the J call TRBJ2-7; TRBD1 matches 11 bases. The source of this sequence is a woman in her thirties or forties in good health. Some clones in this sample may be carry-over from other donors' samples. Sequencing was performed on PBMCs. The CDR3 loop is CASSLGGTGGYEQYF. The CDR3 bases are TGCGCCAGCAGCTTGGGAGGGACAGGGGGATACGAGCAGTACTTC. Looking up the rest from reference TRBV5-1 and TRBJ2-7 gives the full variable domain: KAGVTQTPRYLIKTRGQQVTLSCSPISGHRSVSWYQQTPGQGLQFLFEYFSETQRNKGNFPGRFSGRQFSNSRSEMNVSTLELGDSALYLCASSLGGTGGYEQYFGPGTRLTVT.